This T cell receptor (beta chain) emerged from a study of molecular identifiers for immune sequencing clone quantification. Study-wide context: Four of five RNA aliquots from approximately 22,000 or 94,000 naive CD8 T cells were sequenced. The study, taken as a whole, reports: Underestimated sizes of highly expanded clones could result from identical TCR molecules that share a barcode. Single-cell amounts of spiked Jurkat TCR RNA were reportedly detectable among approximately 1 million naive cells.

The bulk TCR libraries were made with methods described before and with listed TCR primers. One entry per CDR3 protein, called by TCRdb with MiXCR from the PCR reads. The table includes about 640,000 distinct CDR3 sequences, 15% to 20% detected once. This clonotype was found many times. The antigen is unknown. V was cut by 0 bases and J by 4 bases, with 12 bases left in between. The CDR3 length is 15 residues. The germline gives CDR1 ENHRY, CDR2 SYGVKD. The source material was naive CD8+ T cells from blood, with Jurkat cell RNA spiked in. Subset reported: FACS-sorted CD8+CD4-CCR7+CD45RA+ naive T cells. The TCR originated in a human donor in good health. Some libraries in this study had Jurkat cell RNA spiked in. The chain recombines TRBV10-3 with TRBJ2-5; a possible D gene is TRBD1 (5 bases). The CDR3 DNA reads as TGTGCCATCAGTGAGTCGCCGGCCCAGGGAGAGACCCAGTACTTC. This translates into CAISESPAQGETQYF.